This TCR beta chain was profiled in a study of T cell responses to AZD1222 COVID-19 vaccine. Sequenced by immunoSEQ multiplex PCR; TCRdb stores in-frame clones only, minus some. In the table there are some 150,000 clones, approximately 88% of which are singletons. The study's findings and limits: Distributed over spike, vaccine-associated CD4 TCRs predominated at 160-218 and 743-854.

As to this clone: Its antigen is unidentified.

Germline V gene sequence: CDR1 LGHDT, CDR2 YNNKEL (reference sequence). The CDR3 covers 16 residues. The trim removed 4 bases at V and 3 bases at J, leaving 12 bases unmatched. This chain joins TRBV3-1 (or the pseudogene TRBV3-2) and TRBJ2-7; 7 bases agree with TRBD1. This TCR derives from an adult in good health. Sample: peripheral blood, taken on day 0 of MenACWY control vaccination. DNA of the CDR3: TGTGCCAGCAGCCTTCTCCGGGACAGCCTCGACTACGAGCAGTACTTC. This encodes CASSLLRDSLDYEQYF.